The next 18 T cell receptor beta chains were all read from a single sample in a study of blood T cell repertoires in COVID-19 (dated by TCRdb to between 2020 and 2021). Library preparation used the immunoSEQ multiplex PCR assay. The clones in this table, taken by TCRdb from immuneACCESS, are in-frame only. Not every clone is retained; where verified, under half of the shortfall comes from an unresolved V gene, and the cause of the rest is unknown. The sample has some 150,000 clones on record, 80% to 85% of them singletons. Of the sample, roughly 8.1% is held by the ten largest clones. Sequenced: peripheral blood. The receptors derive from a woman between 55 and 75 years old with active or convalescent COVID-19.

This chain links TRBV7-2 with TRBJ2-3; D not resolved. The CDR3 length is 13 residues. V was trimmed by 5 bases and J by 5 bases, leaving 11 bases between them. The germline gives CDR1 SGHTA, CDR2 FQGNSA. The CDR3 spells CASSLGSGDTQYF. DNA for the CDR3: TGTGCCAGCAGCCTGGGTTCGGGAGATACGCAGTATTTT.

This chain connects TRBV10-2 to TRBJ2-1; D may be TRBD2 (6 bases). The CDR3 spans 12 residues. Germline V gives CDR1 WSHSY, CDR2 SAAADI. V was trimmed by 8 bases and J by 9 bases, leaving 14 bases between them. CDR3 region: CASHSGGGEQFF. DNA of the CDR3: TGCGCCAGCCACTCCGGGGGAGGTGAGCAGTTCTTC.

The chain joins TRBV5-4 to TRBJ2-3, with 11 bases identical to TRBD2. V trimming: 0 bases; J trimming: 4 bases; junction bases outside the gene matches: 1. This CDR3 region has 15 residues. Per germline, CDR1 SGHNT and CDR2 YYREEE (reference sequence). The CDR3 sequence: CASSLEGLAADTQYF. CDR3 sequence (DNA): TGTGCCAGCAGCTTGGAGGGACTAGCGGCAGATACGCAGTATTTT.

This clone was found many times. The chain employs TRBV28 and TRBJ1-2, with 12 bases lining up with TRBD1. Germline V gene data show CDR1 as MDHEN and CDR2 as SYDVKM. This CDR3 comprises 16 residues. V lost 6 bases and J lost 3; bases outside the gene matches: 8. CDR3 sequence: CASRSGTGGRHYGYTF. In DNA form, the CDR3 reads TGTGCCAGCAGGTCCGGGACAGGGGGCCGTCACTATGGCTACACCTTC.

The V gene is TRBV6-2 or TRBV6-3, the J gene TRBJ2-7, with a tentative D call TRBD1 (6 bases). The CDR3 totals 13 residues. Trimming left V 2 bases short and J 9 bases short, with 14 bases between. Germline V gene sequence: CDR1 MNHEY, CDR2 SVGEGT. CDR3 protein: CASSYTGYSRQYF. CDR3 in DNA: TGTGCCAGCAGTTACACAGGGTATTCGAGGCAGTACTTC.

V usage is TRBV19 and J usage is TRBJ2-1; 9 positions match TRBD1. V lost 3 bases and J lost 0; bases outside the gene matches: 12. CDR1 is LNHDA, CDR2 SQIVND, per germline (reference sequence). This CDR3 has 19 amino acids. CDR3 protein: CASSIPGQGEGSSYNEQFF. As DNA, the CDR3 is TGTGCCAGTAGTATCCCGGGACAGGGCGAGGGAAGCTCCTACAATGAGCAGTTCTTC.

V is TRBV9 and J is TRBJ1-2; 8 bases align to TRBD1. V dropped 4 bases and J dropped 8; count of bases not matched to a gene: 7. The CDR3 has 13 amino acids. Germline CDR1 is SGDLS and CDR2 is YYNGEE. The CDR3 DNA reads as TGTGCCAGCAGCCCATCGGACAGGGCGGGCTACACCTTC. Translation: CASSPSDRAGYTF. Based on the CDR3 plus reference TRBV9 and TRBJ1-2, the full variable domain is DSGVTQTPKHLITATGQRVTLRCSPRSGDLSVYWYQQSLDQGLQFLIQYYNGEERAKGNILERFSAQQFPDLHSELNLSSLELGDSALYFCASSPSDRAGYTFGSGTRLTVV.

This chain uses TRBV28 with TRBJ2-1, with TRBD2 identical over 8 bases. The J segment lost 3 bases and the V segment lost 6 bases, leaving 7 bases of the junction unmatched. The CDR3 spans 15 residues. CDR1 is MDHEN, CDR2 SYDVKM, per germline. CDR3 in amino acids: CASRTGGAYYNEQFF. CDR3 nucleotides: TGTGCCAGCAGGACCGGGGGGGCCTACTACAATGAGCAGTTCTTC.

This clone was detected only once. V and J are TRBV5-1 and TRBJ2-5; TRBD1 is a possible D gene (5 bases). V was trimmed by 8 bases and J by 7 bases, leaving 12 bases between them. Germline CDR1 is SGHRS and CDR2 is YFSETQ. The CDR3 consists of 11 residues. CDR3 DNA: TGCGCCAGTCGGCAGGGCGGGACCCAGTACTTC. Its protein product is CASRQGGTQYF. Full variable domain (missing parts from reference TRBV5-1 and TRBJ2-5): KAGVTQTPRYLIKTRGQQVTLSCSPISGHRSVSWYQQTPGQGLQFLFEYFSETQRNKGNFPGRFSGRQFSNSRSEMNVSTLELGDSALYLCASRQGGTQYFGPGTRLLVL.

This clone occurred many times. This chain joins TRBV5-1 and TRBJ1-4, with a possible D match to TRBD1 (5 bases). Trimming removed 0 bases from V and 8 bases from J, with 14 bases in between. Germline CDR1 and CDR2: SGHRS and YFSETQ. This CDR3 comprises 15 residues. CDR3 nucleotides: TGCGCCAGCAGCTTGGCCCGGCCAGGGTGGGAAAAACTGTTTTTT. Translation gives CASSLARPGWEKLFF.

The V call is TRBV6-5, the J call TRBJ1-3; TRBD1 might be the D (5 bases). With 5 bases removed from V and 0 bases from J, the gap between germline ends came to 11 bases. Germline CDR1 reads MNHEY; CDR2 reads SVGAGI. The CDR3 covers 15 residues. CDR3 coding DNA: TGTGCCAGCAGTCGGGACTTCGGCTCTGGAAACACCATATATTTT. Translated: CASSRDFGSGNTIYF.

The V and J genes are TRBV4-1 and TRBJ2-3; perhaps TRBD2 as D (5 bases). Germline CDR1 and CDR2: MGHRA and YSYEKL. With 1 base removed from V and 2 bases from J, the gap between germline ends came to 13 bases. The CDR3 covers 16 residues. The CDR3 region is CASSQGLGLITDTQYF. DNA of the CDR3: TGCGCCAGCAGCCAAGGCTTAGGACTTATCACAGATACGCAGTATTTT.

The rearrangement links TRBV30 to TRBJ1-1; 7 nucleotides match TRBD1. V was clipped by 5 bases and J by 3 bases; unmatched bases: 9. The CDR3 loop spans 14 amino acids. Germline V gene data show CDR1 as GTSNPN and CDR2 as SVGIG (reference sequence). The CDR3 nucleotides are TGTGCCTGGGGATCCGACAGGGTGTACACTGAAGCTTTCTTT. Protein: CAWGSDRVYTEAFF.

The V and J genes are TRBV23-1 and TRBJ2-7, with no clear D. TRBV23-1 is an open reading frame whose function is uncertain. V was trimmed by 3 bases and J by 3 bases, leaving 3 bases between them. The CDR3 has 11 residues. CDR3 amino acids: CASSHFYEQYF. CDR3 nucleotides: TGCGCCAGCAGTCACTTCTACGAGCAGTACTTC.

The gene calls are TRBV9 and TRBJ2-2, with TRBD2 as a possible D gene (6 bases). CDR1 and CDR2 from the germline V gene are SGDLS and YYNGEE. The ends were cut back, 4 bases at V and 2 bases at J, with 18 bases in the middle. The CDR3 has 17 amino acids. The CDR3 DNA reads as TGTGCCAGCAGCCCCCCCCCAGGACTACCCAACACCGGGGAGCTGTTTTTT. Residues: CASSPPPGLPNTGELFF.

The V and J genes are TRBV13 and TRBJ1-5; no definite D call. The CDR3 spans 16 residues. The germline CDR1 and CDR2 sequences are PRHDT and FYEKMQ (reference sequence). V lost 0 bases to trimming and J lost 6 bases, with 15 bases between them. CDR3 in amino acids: CASSLGDLQGSQPQHF. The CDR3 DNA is TGTGCCAGCAGCTTAGGGGACCTCCAAGGGAGTCAGCCCCAGCATTTT.

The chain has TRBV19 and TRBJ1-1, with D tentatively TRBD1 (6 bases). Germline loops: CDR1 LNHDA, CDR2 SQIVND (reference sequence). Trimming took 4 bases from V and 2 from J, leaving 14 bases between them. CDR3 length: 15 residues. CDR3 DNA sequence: TGTGCCAGTAGTACCAACAGGGTTTTCAACACTGAAGCTTTCTTT. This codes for CASSTNRVFNTEAFF.

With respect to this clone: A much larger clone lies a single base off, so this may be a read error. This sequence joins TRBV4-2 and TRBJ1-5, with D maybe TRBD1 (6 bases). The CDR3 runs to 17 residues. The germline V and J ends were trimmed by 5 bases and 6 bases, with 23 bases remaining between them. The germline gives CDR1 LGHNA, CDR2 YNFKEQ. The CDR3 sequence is CASSSALLAGGRQPQHF. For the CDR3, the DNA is TGTGCCAGCAGCTCTGCATTACTAGCGGGGGGGCGTCAGCCCCAGCATTTT.